This T cell receptor beta chain comes out of a study of T cell responses to AZD1222 COVID-19 vaccine. Study-wide context: Some second doses came at about 4 weeks and others at about 12 weeks; these were pooled.

The table came from immunoSEQ multiplex PCR; TCRdb's copy has only in-frame clones and leaves some out. This sample has over 120,000 clones; roughly nine tenths occur once, and the top ten carry roughly 1.7%. A remark on this clone: Antigen unknown.

The CDR3 consists of 11 residues. V dropped 2 bases and J dropped 7 bases, with 3 bases sitting between them. Overall study findings and caveats: Increases in Spike-specific TCR breadth and depth were seen after two AZD1222 doses. It should be noted that donors were predominantly white British and more often female, and clonal diversity was possibly underestimated.

This clonotype was sampled from an adult in good health. The V and J genes are TRBV12-3 or TRBV12-4 and TRBJ1-3; D not certain. This sample comprised peripheral blood, obtained on day 0 of AZD1222 vaccination. The chain's CDR3 is CASSLMNTIYF. CDR3 DNA: TGTGCCAGCAGTTTAATGAACACCATATATTTT.